This is a list of T cell receptor beta chains from one sample in a study of monozygotic twins with cystic fibrosis. Repertoires were generated with immunoSEQ multiplex PCR, while TCRdb's copy carries only in-frame clones and drops some. The sample includes approximately 34,000 clones, roughly 97% of them seen just once. Sequenced input: blood. The receptor source for this set is a girl aged 2-10 years with cystic fibrosis. Both conserved end residues are part of each CDR3. Each record gives: D gene, J gene, clone size, V gene, CDR3 DNA, CDR3 protein. D genes are given only for firm matches. Where a row states a size, it is once, few, many or the class of an expanded clone; other rows omit it.

d_call: TRBD2
j_call: TRBJ2-5
clone_size: -
v_call: TRBV30
cdr3_nt: TGTGCCTGGAGCCAAGAAACAGGGACTAGCGGGAGAAAAGAGACCCAGTACTTC
cdr3_aa: CAWSQETGTSGRKETQYF

d_call: TRBD1
j_call: TRBJ2-1
clone_size: -
v_call: TRBV18
cdr3_nt: TGTGCCAGCTCAACACAGGGGAATGAGCAGTTCTTC
cdr3_aa: CASSTQGNEQFF

d_call: -
j_call: TRBJ2-1
clone_size: -
v_call: TRBV6-4
cdr3_nt: TGTGCCAGCAGACCTGAGGCGGGTGAGCAGTTCTTC
cdr3_aa: CASRPEAGEQFF

d_call: -
j_call: TRBJ2-3
clone_size: -
v_call: TRBV4-1
cdr3_nt: TGCGCCAGCAGCCAACTCCCGGGCGGGAAAAGCTTGAGCACAGATACGCAGTATTTT
cdr3_aa: CASSQLPGGKSLSTDTQYF

d_call: -
j_call: TRBJ2-5
clone_size: -
v_call: TRBV30
cdr3_nt: TGTGCCTCCCAGGGATACCAAGAGACCCAGTACTTC
cdr3_aa: CASQGYQETQYF

d_call: -
j_call: TRBJ1-5
clone_size: -
v_call: TRBV27
cdr3_nt: TGTGCCAGCAGGATAAGGGGCAATCAGCCCCAGCATTTT
cdr3_aa: CASRIRGNQPQHF

d_call: -
j_call: TRBJ2-5
clone_size: -
v_call: TRBV5-4
cdr3_nt: TGTGCCAGCAGCCTAGGAGACGGTCCCAAGGACTTC
cdr3_aa: CASSLGDGPKDF

d_call: -
j_call: TRBJ1-1
clone_size: -
v_call: TRBV6-6
cdr3_nt: TGTGCCAGCAGTTACAATGGACAGAACACTGAAGCTTTCTTT
cdr3_aa: CASSYNGQNTEAFF

d_call: -
j_call: TRBJ1-1
clone_size: -
v_call: TRBV30
cdr3_nt: TGTGCCTGGAGTCTCATGGGGAGGAACACTGAAGCTTTCTTT
cdr3_aa: CAWSLMGRNTEAFF

d_call: -
j_call: TRBJ1-1
clone_size: -
v_call: TRBV4-1
cdr3_nt: TGCGCCAGCAGCCAAGATGCAGGGGTTGACACTGAAGCTTTCTTT
cdr3_aa: CASSQDAGVDTEAFF

d_call: -
j_call: TRBJ1-2
clone_size: -
v_call: TRBV6-5
cdr3_nt: TGTGCCAGCAGTACCCCGGGAGGCCCAGGGGGCTACACCTTC
cdr3_aa: CASSTPGGPGGYTF

d_call: TRBD1
j_call: TRBJ1-1
clone_size: -
v_call: TRBV5-1
cdr3_nt: TGCGCCAGCAGCCAGGGGGACAGGCAGAACACTGAAGCTTTCTTT
cdr3_aa: CASSQGDRQNTEAFF

d_call: -
j_call: TRBJ2-1
clone_size: -
v_call: TRBV9
cdr3_nt: TGTGCCAGCAGCGTAGGTGACCGCCACAATGAGCAGTTCTTC
cdr3_aa: CASSVGDRHNEQFF

d_call: -
j_call: TRBJ1-1
clone_size: -
v_call: TRBV15
cdr3_nt: TGTGCCACCAGCAGATACAGGCTGAACACTGAAGCTTTCTTT
cdr3_aa: CATSRYRLNTEAFF

d_call: TRBD1
j_call: TRBJ2-1
clone_size: -
v_call: TRBV7-9
cdr3_nt: TGTGCCAGCAGCTTTTTGCAGCCGAAACAGGGGCGCTCCTACAATGAGCAGTTCTTC
cdr3_aa: CASSFLQPKQGRSYNEQFF

d_call: -
j_call: TRBJ2-5
clone_size: -
v_call: TRBV28
cdr3_nt: TGTGCCAGCAGTGTCCAGGGGGGGCAAGAGACCCAGTACTTC
cdr3_aa: CASSVQGGQETQYF

d_call: -
j_call: TRBJ1-1
clone_size: -
v_call: TRBV6-1
cdr3_nt: TGTGCCAGCACCTTGGGCCCGAACACTGAAGCTTTCTTT
cdr3_aa: CASTLGPNTEAFF

d_call: -
j_call: TRBJ1-3
clone_size: -
v_call: TRBV12-5
cdr3_nt: TGTGCTAGTGGTTTTGGGGAGGCTGGAAACACCATATATTTT
cdr3_aa: CASGFGEAGNTIYF

d_call: -
j_call: TRBJ2-3
clone_size: -
v_call: TRBV9
cdr3_nt: TGTGCCAGCAGCTCCAGACCCACAGATACGCAGTATTTT
cdr3_aa: CASSSRPTDTQYF

d_call: -
j_call: TRBJ2-1
clone_size: -
v_call: TRBV5-8
cdr3_nt: TGTGCCAGCAGCTTGAATAAAGAGCAGTTCTTC
cdr3_aa: CASSLNKEQFF

d_call: -
j_call: TRBJ2-2
clone_size: -
v_call: TRBV9
cdr3_nt: TGTGCCAGCAGCGTAGCTACTGGAAGGGGGGCGCCCGGGGAGCTGTTTTTT
cdr3_aa: CASSVATGRGAPGELFF

d_call: -
j_call: TRBJ1-4
clone_size: -
v_call: TRBV5-8
cdr3_nt: TGTGCCAGCAGACCAACGGGGCGGGAAAAACTGTTTTTT
cdr3_aa: CASRPTGREKLFF

d_call: -
j_call: TRBJ2-3
clone_size: -
v_call: TRBV4-1
cdr3_nt: TGCGCCAGCAGCCAAGCCCTCGGCGGAGGCCCCACAGATACGCAGTATTTT
cdr3_aa: CASSQALGGGPTDTQYF

d_call: -
j_call: TRBJ1-5
clone_size: once
v_call: TRBV30
cdr3_nt: TGTGCCTGGGCAACAGGGATAGGAAATCAGCCCCAGCATTTT
cdr3_aa: CAWATGIGNQPQHF

d_call: -
j_call: TRBJ1-1
clone_size: -
v_call: TRBV5-1
cdr3_nt: TGCGCCAGCAGCTTCGCCACCCAGGACACTGAAGCTTTCTTT
cdr3_aa: CASSFATQDTEAFF

d_call: -
j_call: TRBJ1-2
clone_size: -
v_call: TRBV18
cdr3_nt: TGTGCCAGCTCACCAGCCAGCAACTATGGCTACACCTTC
cdr3_aa: CASSPASNYGYTF

d_call: -
j_call: TRBJ1-1
clone_size: -
v_call: TRBV25-1
cdr3_nt: TGTGCCAGCAGTGAAGGGCAAGCGGACACTGAAGCTTTCTTT
cdr3_aa: CASSEGQADTEAFF